These T cell receptor beta chains were read from a single sample in a study of OX40 agonist ivuxolimab in advanced cancers. This table comes from immunoSEQ multiplex PCR, and its TCRdb copy is limited to in-frame clones, with some not included. In the table there are 65,000 to 90,000 clones, roughly 82% of which are singletons. The sequencing here drew on CD4+ or CD8+ T cells sorted from blood, taken in a trial of the OX40 agonist ivuxolimab. Every receptor here comes from an adult with an advanced solid tumor such as melanoma, head and neck, liver or kidney cancer. CDR3s include the opening cysteine and the closing phenylalanine or tryptophan. Size is omitted from some rows. Given values are once, few, many or a class for expanded clones.

V,size,CDR3
TRBV19,once,CALVDIQYF
TRBV7-9,NA,CASSLRGLEGNTIYF
TRBV7-8,NA,CASSLDQGPMNTEAFF
TRBV28,NA,CASSFLRGQTNEKLFF
TRBV5-1,NA,CASSLATGGKGYGYTF
TRBV7-2,medium-sized,CASSARTGRGNQPQHF
TRBV30,NA,CAWSRDSSFEQYF
TRBV19,NA,CASSINGGRLVGTGELFF
TRBV27,NA,CASGTGGVTPQPQHF
TRBV5-5,NA,CASSPNMVTDTQYF
TRBV30,NA,CAWRLGGYEQYF
TRBV2,NA,CASSDRARASTDTQYF
TRBV5-3,NA,CARSLSQGGTDTQYF
TRBV11-2,NA,CASVTGGPTDTQYF
TRBV5-1,NA,CASSLGVTAKNIQYF
TRBV19,NA,CASSTTGAGANVLTF
TRBV28,once,CASTRGGSFSGYGYTF
TRBV7-6,NA,CASSFPGEKLFF
TRBV28,NA,CASSLWGDQPQHF
TRBV6-5,NA,CASSYGGGASYEQYF
TRBV5-4,NA,CASSADGNYGYTF
TRBV27,NA,CASSTGLVNEQFF
TRBV7-9,NA,CASSLVEGTYGYTF
TRBV29-1,NA,CSVVFTGGEGNTIYF
TRBV4-1,NA,CASSQAGVWHTEAFF
TRBV14,once,CASSGSSNQPQHF
TRBV19,NA,CASSSSRYPTAYEKLFF
TRBV2,NA,CASSEAGAPSTDTQYF
TRBV6-1,NA,CASSDSGNTIYF
TRBV28,NA,CASYHRIYGYTF
TRBV5-8,NA,CASSFTTGANGNEKLFF
TRBV2,NA,CASSRRLASNEQFF
TRBV5-1,NA,CASSLMPGQETQYF
TRBV29-1,NA,CSVAGTTSTGELFF
TRBV28,NA,CASTLAGDRGDYGYTF
TRBV7-2,NA,CASSSRGTNEKLFF
TRBV9,NA,CASSVGVGTQPQHF
TRBV11-1,NA,CASSLGQGTGELFF
TRBV18,NA,CASSPIEGGNEQFF
TRBV5-1,few,CASSRRSGTGLSGANVLTF
TRBV11-2,NA,CASSLALEGSPLHF
TRBV6-1,NA,CASSEGLISEETQYF